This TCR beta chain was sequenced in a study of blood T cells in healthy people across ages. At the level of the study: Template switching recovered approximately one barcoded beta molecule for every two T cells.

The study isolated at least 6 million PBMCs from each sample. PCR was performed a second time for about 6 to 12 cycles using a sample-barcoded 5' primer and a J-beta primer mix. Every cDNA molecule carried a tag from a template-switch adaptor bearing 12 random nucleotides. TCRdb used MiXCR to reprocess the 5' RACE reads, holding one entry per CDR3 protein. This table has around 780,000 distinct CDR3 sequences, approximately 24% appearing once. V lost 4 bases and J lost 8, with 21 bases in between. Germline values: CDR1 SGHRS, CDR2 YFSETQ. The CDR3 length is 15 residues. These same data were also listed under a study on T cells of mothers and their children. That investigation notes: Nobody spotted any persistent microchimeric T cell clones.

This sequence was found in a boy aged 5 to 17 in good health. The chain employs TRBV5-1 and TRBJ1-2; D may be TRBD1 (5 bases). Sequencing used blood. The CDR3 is CASSQASVGLEGYTF. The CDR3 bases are TGCGCCAGCAGCCAGGCTTCGGTGGGGCTGGAGGGCTACACCTTC. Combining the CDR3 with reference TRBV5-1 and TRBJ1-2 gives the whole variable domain KAGVTQTPRYLIKTRGQQVTLSCSPISGHRSVSWYQQTPGQGLQFLFEYFSETQRNKGNFPGRFSGRQFSNSRSEMNVSTLELGDSALYLCASSQASVGLEGYTFGSGTRLTVV.